This T cell receptor beta chain emerged from a study of blood T cell repertoires in COVID-19 (dated by TCRdb to the early 2020s). In the study overall: Samples covering the acute and convalescent phases of COVID-19 were provided by collaborators in the United States, Italy and Spain. The material from the prospective study consisted of cDNA or gDNA derived from T cells, B-cell-depleted T cells, or PBMCs. Subjects who had been exposed to COVID-19, were actively infected with it, or had recovered from it provided the deeply sampled blood TCRbeta repertoires that made up the dataset. The repertoires were made available in a free public database intended to serve as a resource for research on the immune response to SARS-CoV-2. Samples came from the ongoing ImmuneRACE study (first 160 participants) plus 1,254 subjects from 6 global collaborators. The sample metadata nearly always contained a de-identified subject ID, COVID-19 status, age in years and sex. Where available, HLA class I and class II types were obtained from metadata supplied by the sample provider rather than from assay-based typing.

A note on this clone: No cognate antigen has been identified for it. Per-base quality was not reported, and no clone a single base away is much larger than it.

Each collaborating institution followed its own protocols to collect whole blood in K2EDTA tubes. Collaborator samples were shipped for TCRbeta analysis as frozen whole blood, isolated PBMCs, or DNA extracted from either sample type. TCRbeta CDR3 regions were amplified from genomic DNA using the immunoSEQ Assay, a bias-controlled multiplex PCR. Under the source paper's analysis protocol: The number of nucleated cells in each sample was estimated by amplification of reference gene primers within the assay. To quantify the absolute abundance of each unique TCRbeta CDR3 rearrangement, sequence reads were collapsed and filtered. Productive Simpson clonality was computed per sample as the square root of Simpson's diversity index over productive rearrangements. The source is immuneACCESS, and TCRdb retained only in-frame sequences with V and J called. Part of the clones is not carried over; for the studies checked, unresolved V genes explain less than half of this, and the remainder is unexplained. From that table come the V and J calls and clone size; the DNA was used to work out D and trimming. In all, the sample holds approximately 40,000 clones, and 75% to 95% of those were seen once. The ten biggest clones cover around 6% of the sample.

CDR1 and CDR2, looked up from the germline V gene, are SGHDN and FVKESK. The CDR3 measures 13 amino acids from cysteine to phenylalanine. The entry retains the CDR3 DNA only, 39 bases that are in frame from base 1. The junction shows trimming of 5 bases on V and 2 bases on J, plus 9 bases between the germline ends. The paper's findings and limits, for the study overall: Clinical and demographic metadata were provided uncurated, with the amount varying by source and participant.

The V and J genes are TRBV14 and TRBJ1-1, and possibly TRBD1, on 6 matching bases. This sequence was found in a woman aged 80 or over with acute or convalescent COVID-19. Sequencing input: peripheral blood. The nucleotide sequence is given as TGTGCCAGCAGCGGACAGTATAACACTGAAGCTTTCTTT. Its product reads: CASSGQYNTEAFF.